This T cell receptor beta chain was captured in a study of CD8+ T cells in alopecia areata. Whole-study context: The study gave treated patients oral tofacitinib at 5 to 10 mg twice daily. The study gave tofacitinib for 6 to 18 months, then 6 months off drug.

The authors extracted RNA and reverse transcribed it into cDNA as the sequencing template. Sequenced by immunoSEQ multiplex PCR; TCRdb stores in-frame clones only, minus some. The sample carries 200,000 to 250,000 clones, more than 45% recorded once. This CDR3 is built from 14 residues. Trimming left V 1 base short and J 3 bases short, with 11 bases between. Germline V gene lookup returns CDR1 SGHRS and CDR2 YFSETQ. PBMCs yielded sorted CD4+ and CD8+ T cells. The receptor's source is a human donor with alopecia areata. The genes are TRBV5-1 and TRBJ2-7; possibly TRBD1 for D (6 bases). This specimen consisted of CD4+ T cells sorted from blood, obtained at week 0. Here the CDR3 DNA reads TGCGCCAGCAGCTTGAGGACAGAGGGCTACGAGCAGTACTTC. Translating it yields CASSLRTEGYEQYF.